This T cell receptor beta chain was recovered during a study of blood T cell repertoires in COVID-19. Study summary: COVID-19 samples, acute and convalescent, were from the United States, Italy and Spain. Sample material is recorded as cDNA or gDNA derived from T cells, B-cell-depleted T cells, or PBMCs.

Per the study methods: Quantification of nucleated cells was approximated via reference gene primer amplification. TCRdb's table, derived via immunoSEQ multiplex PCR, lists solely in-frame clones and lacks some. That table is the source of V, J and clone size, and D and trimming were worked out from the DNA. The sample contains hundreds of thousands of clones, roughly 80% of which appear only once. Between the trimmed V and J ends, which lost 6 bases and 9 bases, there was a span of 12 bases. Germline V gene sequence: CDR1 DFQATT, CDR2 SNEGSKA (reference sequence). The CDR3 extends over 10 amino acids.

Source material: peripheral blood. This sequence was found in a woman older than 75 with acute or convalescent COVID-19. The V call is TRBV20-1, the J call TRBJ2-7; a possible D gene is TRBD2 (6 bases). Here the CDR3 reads CSARRALQYF. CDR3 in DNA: TGCAGTGCGAGGAGGGCCCTGCAGTACTTC.